These T cell receptor beta chains were read from a single sample in a study of synovial regulatory T cells in juvenile arthritis. Data came from immunoSEQ multiplex PCR; TCRdb stores just in-frame clones and leaves some out. Its table records 7,500 to 10,000 clones. Sequencing was done on a sample of Treg cells from blood. Every receptor here comes from a donor aged 2-30 years with juvenile idiopathic arthritis. CDR3s include the opening cysteine and the closing phenylalanine or tryptophan. The order of the fields is V gene, clone size, J gene, CDR3 protein. Size is stated for part of the rows, as once, few or many counts, or as a class when the clone is expanded.

>TRBV10-2|medium-sized|TRBJ2-2
CASRVSGSNTGELFF
>TRBV19|NA|TRBJ1-4
CASSKQGTNEKLFF
>TRBV6-6|NA|TRBJ2-7
CASSLRVAEDEQYF
>TRBV5-5|NA|TRBJ1-5
CASSVGIHQPQHF
>TRBV21-1|NA|TRBJ2-1
CASRGQGVNEQFF
>TRBV28|NA|TRBJ2-1
CASVRMGANEQFF
>TRBV14|NA|TRBJ2-1
CASSQVRESSYNEQFF
>TRBV5-6|NA|TRBJ2-7
CASSSRTSAYEQYF
>TRBV28|medium-sized|TRBJ1-1
CASSKGTEAFF
>TRBV2|NA|TRBJ1-1
CASRHRGGTEAFF